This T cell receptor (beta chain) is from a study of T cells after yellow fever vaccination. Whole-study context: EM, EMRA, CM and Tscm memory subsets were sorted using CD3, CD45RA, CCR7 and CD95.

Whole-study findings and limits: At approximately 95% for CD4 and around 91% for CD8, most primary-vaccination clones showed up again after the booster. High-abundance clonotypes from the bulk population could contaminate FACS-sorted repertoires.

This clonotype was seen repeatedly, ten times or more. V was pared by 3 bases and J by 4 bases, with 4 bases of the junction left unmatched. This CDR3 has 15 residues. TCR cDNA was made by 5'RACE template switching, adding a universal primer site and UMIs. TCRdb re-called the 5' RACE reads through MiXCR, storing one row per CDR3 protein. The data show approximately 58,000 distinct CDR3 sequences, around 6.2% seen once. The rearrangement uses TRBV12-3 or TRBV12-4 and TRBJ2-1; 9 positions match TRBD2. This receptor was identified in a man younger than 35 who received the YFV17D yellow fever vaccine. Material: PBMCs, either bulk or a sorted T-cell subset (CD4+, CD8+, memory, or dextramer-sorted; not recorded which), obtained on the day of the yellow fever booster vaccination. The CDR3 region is CASSLSGGPYNEQFF. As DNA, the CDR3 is TGTGCCAGCAGTTTGAGCGGGGGGCCTTACAATGAGCAGTTCTTC.